This T cell receptor (beta chain) is from a study of blood T cells in healthy people across ages (dated by TCRdb to 2014 to 2015). For the wider study: In model experiments, template switching captured about one uniquely barcoded TCR beta cDNA molecule for every two T cells. The study measured age-related changes in TCR beta repertoire diversity using deep sequencing normalized with unique cDNA molecular identifiers. The donors were split into four age groups: young (average around 15 years), middle-aged (around 37), aged (more than 60) and long-lived (more than 80). To avoid experimental bias, donors of different ages were distributed randomly across sequencing lanes. The study analyzed two additional independent replicas of 1 million unique cDNA reads from the same blood draw for two donors, one aged 18 to 29 and one aged 80 or older.

The donors were under 40 Caucasian individuals from Russia, aged roughly 6 to 90 years, who were systemically healthy. Roughly 9 milliliters of peripheral blood were drawn from each donor into EDTA-treated Vacutainer tubes. Ficoll-Paque density-gradient centrifugation was used to isolate PBMCs, with at least 7 million per sample. Total RNA was extracted from PBMCs with Trizol reagent, with at least 5 micrograms obtained per sample. Naive CD45RAhigh/CD27high T cell percentages were measured by flow cytometry on a PBMC aliquot from every donor. Library construction relied on 5' RACE. This sample was sequenced with an Illumina HiSeq 2500. A second roughly 6 to 12 cycle PCR used a sample-barcoded 5' primer and a J-beta primer mix. Each TCR beta cDNA molecule received a unique molecular identifier from a template-switch 5' adaptor carrying 12 random nucleotides. Each sample yielded at least 3 million CDR3-containing paired-end reads. First-strand cDNA synthesis was performed from all RNA using the Mint cDNA synthesis kit, with priming by a TRBC-specific oligonucleotide. All cDNA was treated with uracil-DNA glycosylase and then went through a first 18-cycle PCR with the universal primers M1SS and BC2_uni_R. Per the authors' processing: For normalization, 1 million high-quality reads, each with a distinct molecular identifier, were randomly selected from each sample. Instead of being binned into consensus sequences, reads that shared molecular identifiers were thrown out. CDR3 identification, clonotype clustering and error correction used MiTCR with a Q25 quality threshold and the strictest error-elimination algorithm. Lower-bound total TCR beta diversity was estimated with a nonparametric unseen species model using Euler transformation. TCRdb reworked the public reads: Q25 trimming with fastp, MiXCR clone assembly, productive beta chains retained. Here each entry gathers all rows of one CDR3 protein and keeps the most common genes and DNA. The V and J calls here are based on TCRdb, not the publication. The sample contains 2 million or so distinct CDR3 sequences, 49% of them found a single time. The top ten hold roughly 2.1% of the sample.

There are 14 amino acids in the CDR3, from cysteine to phenylalanine inclusive. Just the 42-base CDR3 DNA is kept, in frame starting at base 1. Reading the germline V gene (reference sequence) gives CDR1 SEHNR and CDR2 FQNEAQ. About this clonotype itself: The target of this receptor is not known. No much larger clone is present one base from it, and per-base qualities are unavailable.

The investigation overall reported the following: Compared with the aged group, the long-lived group had more naive CD4+ T cells, fewer expanded clones and increased TCR diversity, suggesting age selection. Since profiling was done on bulk unsorted PBMCs, naive and antigen-experienced compartments could not be conclusively compared. Estimates of total diversity from one million sequenced T cells were regarded as lower bounds and underestimates. Observed TCR beta diversity per million T cells fell roughly linearly with age, and a significant reduction was already apparent by age roughly 40. Observed TCR beta diversity correlated strongly with the percentage of naive T cells measured by flow cytometry. The CMV infection status of donors was not known, potentially confounding age-related changes in expanded clonotypes.

The origin of this receptor is a woman in her forties in good health. The rearranged segments are TRBV7-9 and TRBJ2-4; TRBD2 might be the D gene, on 5 matching bases. The closer fit of TRBJ2-7 to the DNA end suggests the J call may be wrong. The sample consisted of blood. The nucleotide sequence is TGTGCCAGCAGCACACCCCAAGAGGGCTACGAGCAGTACTTC. This sequence encodes CASSTPQEGYEQYF.